Listed below are T cell receptor beta chains from one sample, sequenced in a study of T-cell memory formation after mild COVID-19. TCRdb passed the 5' RACE reads through MiXCR, listing each CDR3 protein once. Of about 250,000 distinct CDR3 sequences in the sample, 15% to 19% were seen once. The sample consisted of PBMCs or a T cell subset sorted from them (not recorded which). The origin of the receptors is an adult woman who had mild COVID-19 (a few samples of this study predate the infection). Cell type and time point are not known. Both conserved end residues are part of each CDR3. The order of the fields is J gene, D gene, clone size, V gene, CDR3 DNA, CDR3 protein. D genes are given only for firm matches. Expanded clones get a size class; other rows say once, few or many, or leave the size out.

>TRBJ1-5|TRBD1|-|TRBV6-1
TGTGCCAGCAGTGATTACAGGGGAAAGAAGCAGCCCCAGCATTTT
CASSDYRGKKQPQHF
>TRBJ1-1|-|few|TRBV3-1
TGTGCCAGCAGCCAGAGCACTGAAGCTTTCTTT
CASSQSTEAFF
>TRBJ1-3|-|-|TRBV7-2
TGTGCCAGCAGCCCCACACGGACCCTAACGAACACCATATATTTT
CASSPTRTLTNTIYF
>TRBJ2-5|TRBD2|-|TRBV5-1
TGCGCCAGCAGCATAGGGACTTCGGACGGGGGGGGCCAGTACTTC
CASSIGTSDGGGQYF
>TRBJ2-7|TRBD1|few|TRBV7-2
TGTGCCACCGCCTCCCGACAGGGGGGCGAGCAGTACTTC
CATASRQGGEQYF
>TRBJ2-7|-|many|TRBV4-3
TGCGCCAGCAGCCAAGATCGCGATATCCCCTACGAGCAGTACTTC
CASSQDRDIPYEQYF
>TRBJ2-1|TRBD2|-|TRBV7-9
TGTGCCAGCAGCCTTGAGGGACTAGCGTTCGGGAATGAGCAGTTCTTC
CASSLEGLAFGNEQFF
>TRBJ1-1|TRBD1|-|TRBV5-6
TGTGCCAGCAGCTATTATACAGGGGCAGAAGCTTTCTTT
CASSYYTGAEAFF
>TRBJ2-7|TRBD2|few|TRBV4-1
TGCGCCAGCAGCCAAGATTTAGCGGGGTCCTCCTACGAGCAGTACTTC
CASSQDLAGSSYEQYF
>TRBJ2-3|TRBD2|few|TRBV3-1
TGTGCCAGCAGCCAAGATAGGGGACTAGCGGGCACAGATACGCAGTATTTT
CASSQDRGLAGTDTQYF
>TRBJ1-2|-|-|TRBV5-6
TGTGCCAGCAGTTTACAAGATCGCTATGGCTACACCTTC
CASSLQDRYGYTF
>TRBJ2-1|-|-|TRBV24-1
TGTGCCACCAGTGATGAACCGGGACTGCGGCCCTCCTGGAATGAGCAGTTCTTC
CATSDEPGLRPSWNEQFF
>TRBJ2-3|-|many|TRBV4-3
TGCGCCAGCAGCCAGGGGGGAAGCACAGATACGCAGTATTTT
CASSQGGSTDTQYF
>TRBJ2-1|TRBD1|many|TRBV24-1
TGTGCCACCAGTGACCCAACGCCTGACAGGGGAGATGAGCAGTTCTTC
CATSDPTPDRGDEQFF
>TRBJ1-2|-|-|TRBV21-1
TGTGCCAGCAGCACCGAAGAACGAGGCTACACCTTC
CASSTEERGYTF
>TRBJ2-5|TRBD2|-|TRBV29-1
TGCAGCGTCCGAGGAACTAGCGGGGACTTTTATCAAGAGACCCAGTACTTC
CSVRGTSGDFYQETQYF
>TRBJ2-3|-|few|TRBV7-8
TGTGCCAGCAGCTTAGGGGGATCCCCGGATACGCAGTATTTT
CASSLGGSPDTQYF
>TRBJ2-5|-|few|TRBV4-3
TGCGCCAGCAGCCAAGAAAGGGGCAGGGGACAAGAGACCCAGTACTTC
CASSQERGRGQETQYF
>TRBJ2-3|-|-|TRBV24-1
TGTGCCACCAGTGATCTGACGGGCACAGATACGCAGTATTTT
CATSDLTGTDTQYF
>TRBJ1-2|-|-|TRBV12-3/TRBV12-4
TGTGCCAGCAGTTTAAGCCCCCCTGTCGGCTACACCTTC
CASSLSPPVGYTF
>TRBJ2-1|-|many|TRBV7-9
TGTGCCAGCAGCTTAGCCGGACTTTCCAATGAGCAGTTCTTC
CASSLAGLSNEQFF
>TRBJ2-7|-|few|TRBV5-5
TGTGCCAGCAGTCGCGGTTGGGCCTACGAGCAGTACTTC
CASSRGWAYEQYF
>TRBJ2-7|-|few|TRBV30
TGTGCCTGGAGTGTGACCTGGAGATCCGAGCAGTACTTC
CAWSVTWRSEQYF
>TRBJ2-7|-|-|TRBV27
TGTGCCAGCAGTCTCGCCCGATCGGGGTTCCACGAGCAGTACTTC
CASSLARSGFHEQYF
>TRBJ2-1|TRBD2|few|TRBV7-3
TGTGCCAGCAGCTTAAGACTAGCGGGGGGGACGCAGTTCTTC
CASSLRLAGGTQFF
>TRBJ2-7|TRBD1|many|TRBV5-5
TGTGCCAGCAGCCCGGGACAGAAACGCGAGCAGTACTTC
CASSPGQKREQYF
>TRBJ1-5|-|-|TRBV20-1
TGCAGTGCTAGAGCCCCGGCTAGCAATCAGCCCCAGCATTTT
CSARAPASNQPQHF
>TRBJ2-3|TRBD2|few|TRBV5-1
TGCGCCAGCAGTGGGACTAGCGGGGTCGGAGCAGATACGCAGTATTTT
CASSGTSGVGADTQYF
>TRBJ1-1|-|few|TRBV5-1
TGCGCCAGCAGCTTGGTTATCGGCAGCATGAACACTGAAGCTTTCTTT
CASSLVIGSMNTEAFF
>TRBJ2-1|-|-|TRBV7-3
TGTGCCAGCAGCTCCACTCCTAGTTACGCCCCGTTCTTC
CASSSTPSYAPFF
>TRBJ2-5|-|-|TRBV5-6
TGTGCCAGCAGCTTGGGCTTGCCAGGCGATGGACAAGAGACCCAGTACTTC
CASSLGLPGDGQETQYF
>TRBJ2-2|-|few|TRBV7-2
TGTGCCAGCAGCTTAGCACTAGCAATAAACACCGGGGAGCTGTTTTTT
CASSLALAINTGELFF
>TRBJ1-1|-|many|TRBV18
TGTGCCAGCTCCCTCCACGGGGGGCAGGAGAACACTGAAGCTTTCTTT
CASSLHGGQENTEAFF
>TRBJ1-5|-|few|TRBV15
TGTGCCACCAGCAGAGAAGCTAACGGCAATCAGCCCCAGCATTTT
CATSREANGNQPQHF
>TRBJ1-1|-|-|TRBV6-5
TGTGCCAGCAGTTACTCGCCGGGGGGCACTGAAGCTTTCTTT
CASSYSPGGTEAFF
>TRBJ2-7|TRBD2|few|TRBV7-9
TGTGCCAGCAGCTCTGGACTAGCGGGAACGAGGGAGCAGTACTTC
CASSSGLAGTREQYF
>TRBJ2-1|TRBD2|-|TRBV10-3
TGTGCCATCAGTGGGACTAGCGCTAGCACCAATGAGCAGTTCTTC
CAISGTSASTNEQFF
>TRBJ1-2|-|few|TRBV20-1
TGCAGTGCTAGACACCTAAAGGGCGCAGGGAGCCCGTATGGCTACACCTTC
CSARHLKGAGSPYGYTF
>TRBJ2-5|TRBD1|-|TRBV6-2/TRBV6-3
TGTGCCATCCGATCGGGACAGATAAGGACCCAGTACTTC
CAIRSGQIRTQYF
>TRBJ2-2|TRBD1|few|TRBV24-1
TGTGCCACCAGTGATTCGGCGAGACAGGGGCTCACCGGGGAGCTGTTTTTT
CATSDSARQGLTGELFF
>TRBJ2-3|-|-|TRBV20-1
TGCAGTGCTAGGGCACCTTTTAGCACAGATACGCAGTATTTT
CSARAPFSTDTQYF
>TRBJ2-6|-|-|TRBV5-1
TGCGCCAGCAGCTTGGCTAGCTCTGGGGCCAACGTCCTGACTTTC
CASSLASSGANVLTF
>TRBJ2-2|TRBD2|few|TRBV4-2
TGTGCCAGCAGCCAAGTGACTAGCGGGAGTGGGGCCGGGGAGCTGTTTTTT
CASSQVTSGSGAGELFF
>TRBJ1-1|-|-|TRBV7-9
TGTGCCAGCGGGGAACTACAGCACAACACTGAAGCTTTCTTT
CASGELQHNTEAFF
>TRBJ1-2|-|few|TRBV20-1
TGCAGCGGGGGGGGCCGTGGCTACACCTTC
CSGGGRGYTF